The subject of this entry is one T cell receptor (beta chain). This sample is drawn from a study of control samples from healthy donors and cancer patients. The protocol was immunoSEQ multiplex PCR, while the TCRdb copy is restricted to in-frame clones and leaves out a portion. The sample includes roughly 100,000 clones, just under 95% of them seen just once. Trimming pared 3 bases from V and 0 bases from J, leaving 12 bases between. In germline, CDR1 is SGDLS, CDR2 YYNGEE. CDR3 length: 15 residues. The specimen was blood. The receptor comes from a human donor in good health. The donor label of this sample is uncertain. J is TRBJ1-2 and V is TRBV9; D is unclear. The CDR3 DNA is TGTGCCAGCAGCGCCTACCTCGTAGCTAACTATGGCTACACCTTC. This translates into CASSAYLVANYGYTF.